This T cell receptor beta chain is from a study of shared clonotypes between healthy human individuals. The CDR3 totals 18 residues. The ends lost 0 bases at V and 0 bases at J; junction bases unmatched: 8. The germline CDR1 and CDR2 sequences are LGHNA and YSLEER. On this clone itself: Its target is not known.

Notes on the study in general: The study found lower generation probabilities in non-shared clonotypes than in those shared by all four donors. Generally, naive subsets came out with larger estimated richness than memory subsets.

Assay: immunoSEQ multiplex PCR; the TCRdb copy retains only in-frame clones and omits some. The sample has over 1.4 million clones, about 96% seen once; the top ten hold more than 0.9%. This clonotype was obtained from a man aged 30 to 39 in good health. Sample: naive CD4+ T cells sorted from blood. Subset meaning: CD45RA+ positively selected. The chain recombines TRBV4-3 with TRBJ2-3, with 8 bases identical to TRBD2. The CDR3: CASSQDSGLAASTDTQYF. The CDR3 DNA reads TGCGCCAGCAGCCAAGATTCCGGACTAGCAGCTAGCACAGATACGCAGTATTTT.